This entry lists 32 T cell receptor beta chains sequenced from one sample in a study of T cell responses to AZD1222 COVID-19 vaccine. Data came from immunoSEQ multiplex PCR; TCRdb stores just in-frame clones and leaves some out. The sample has some 110,000 clones, roughly 89% seen once. The sequences come from peripheral blood, collected 28 days after the second AZD1222 dose. The origin of the receptors is an adult who received the AZD1222 COVID-19 vaccine.

The rearrangement uses TRBV7-9 and TRBJ2-1; 8 nucleotides agree with TRBD1. The germline gives CDR1 SEHNR, CDR2 FQNEAQ (reference sequence). The trim removed 6 bases at V and 15 bases at J, leaving 22 bases unmatched. CDR3 length equals 16 residues. This CDR3 is CASSSTWDRKIEGRFF. The CDR3 nucleotides read TGTGCCAGCAGTTCTACCTGGGACAGGAAAATTGAGGGCCGGTTCTTC.

The chain couples TRBV6-5 to TRBJ2-5, with 8 nucleotides matching TRBD2. With V trimmed by 6 bases and J by 1 base, 4 bases remained unmatched. The CDR3 extends over 14 amino acids. Germline lookup yields CDR1 MNHEY and CDR2 SVGAGI. The CDR3: CASSLTSAQETQYF. Here the CDR3 DNA reads TGTGCCAGCAGCCTGACTAGCGCCCAAGAGACCCAGTACTTC.

The rearrangement links TRBV7-3 to TRBJ2-3, with D possibly called TRBD1 or TRBD2 (5 bases each). CDR1 is SGHTA and CDR2 is FQGTGA in the germline V gene. The CDR3 extends over 15 amino acids. Trimming took off 1 base at V and 2 bases at J, with 10 bases between the two ends. CDR3 sequence reads: CASSLNSGATDTQYF. The CDR3, as DNA: TGTGCCAGCAGCTTAAACTCCGGGGCCACAGATACGCAGTATTTT.

The chain combines TRBV19 with TRBJ2-3, with TRBD2 matching over 10 bases. The V gene end was trimmed by 4 bases and the J gene end by 4 bases; junction bases not matched to a gene: 11. The CDR3 sequence is 17 residues long. The germline V gene encodes CDR1 LNHDA and CDR2 SQIVND (reference sequence). CDR3 nucleotides: TGTGCCAGTAGTAGCAGCGGGGGGGCATTGGTTCCAGATACGCAGTATTTT. Its protein is CASSSSGGALVPDTQYF.

The chain combines TRBV13 with TRBJ2-7; D gene unclear. The V gene's germline CDR1 is PRHDT and CDR2 FYEKMQ (reference sequence). The CDR3 covers 12 residues. V was trimmed by 3 bases and J by 9 bases, leaving 12 bases between them. The CDR3: CASSFATSGQYF. In DNA, the CDR3 is TGTGCCAGCAGCTTCGCGACCTCTGGGCAGTACTTC.

The chain carries TRBV10-3 and TRBJ2-1, with D unclear. V gave up 0 bases and J gave up 7 bases, with 10 bases separating them. The CDR3 sequence is 14 residues long. From germline, CDR1 is ENHRY and CDR2 SYGVKD. Here the CDR3 DNA reads TGTGCCATCAGTGAGTCGGCGCAGCGAAATGAGCAGTTCTTC. Translating gives CAISESAQRNEQFF.

This clone was detected a few times. The chain recombines TRBV27 with TRBJ2-5; TRBD1 matches 8 bases. V was clipped by 6 bases and J by 4 bases; unmatched bases: 13. Germline CDR1 is MNHEY and CDR2 is SMNVEV (reference sequence). The CDR3 length is 16 residues. The CDR3 nucleotides read TGTGCCAGCAGCCCGAGGACAGGGCGATTGGGAGAGACCCAGTACTTC. It is translated as CASSPRTGRLGETQYF.

V usage is TRBV15 and J usage is TRBJ2-7, with D tentatively TRBD2 (5 bases). Germline V CDR1 and CDR2: LNHNV, YYDKDF (reference sequence). V gave up 5 bases and J gave up 0 bases, with 14 bases separating them. CDR3 length equals 15 residues. For the CDR3, the DNA is TGTGCCACCAGCGGGAGAGCCTCAGGCTCCTACGAGCAGTACTTC. The encoded protein is CATSGRASGSYEQYF.

The chain is built from TRBV3-1 (or the pseudogene TRBV3-2) and TRBJ1-1; the match to TRBD1 covers 10 bases. Per germline, CDR1 LGHDT and CDR2 YNNKEL (reference sequence). The CDR3 covers 14 residues. J lost 7 bases, V lost 6 bases, and 8 bases had no gene match. The CDR3 spells CASSRQGASSEAFF. The DNA of the CDR3 is TGTGCCAGCAGTCGACAGGGGGCAAGTAGTGAAGCTTTCTTT.

The sample holds a few counts of this clone. This rearrangement joins TRBV3-1 (or the pseudogene TRBV3-2) to TRBJ2-3; D gene uncertain. Deletions cut 3 bases from V and 5 bases from J, with 12 bases between. Germline lookup yields CDR1 LGHDT and CDR2 YNNKEL (reference sequence). The CDR3 runs to 14 residues. CDR3 bases: TGTGCCAGCAGCCAGCGGAGCGCCCTAGATACGCAGTATTTT. It encodes CASSQRSALDTQYF.

This chain uses TRBV7-6 with TRBJ2-7; weak D call: TRBD2 (6 bases). The ends were cut back, 4 bases at V and 2 bases at J, with 15 bases in the middle. The CDR3 is 15 amino acids. In germline, CDR1 is SGHVS, CDR2 FNYEAQ. The CDR3 nucleotides are TGTGCCAGCAGCTCCTACCTTAGCGGAGCCTACGAGCAGTACTTC. Its protein is CASSSYLSGAYEQYF.

V gene TRBV9 combines with J gene TRBJ2-2, with 8 bases identical to TRBD1. CDR1 SGDLS and CDR2 YYNGEE come from the germline V gene. The CDR3 consists of 15 residues. The V segment lost 0 bases and the J segment 6 bases; nucleotides outside the gene matches: 4. This chain's CDR3 is CASSVGNRGSGELFF. The DNA for the CDR3 is TGTGCCAGCAGCGTAGGTAACAGGGGGTCCGGGGAGCTGTTTTTT.

The chain links TRBV11-2 to TRBJ2-7; D perhaps matches TRBD1 (6 bases). The CDR3 spans 14 residues. Trimming pared 5 bases from V and 1 base from J, leaving 12 bases between. Germline values: CDR1 SGHAT, CDR2 FQNNGV. The CDR3 here is CASSQWGPSYEQYF. The DNA of the CDR3 is TGTGCCAGCAGCCAGTGGGGGCCATCCTACGAGCAGTACTTC.

The rearrangement joins TRBV18 to TRBJ2-1; the D is unclear. Germline CDR1 is KGHSH and CDR2 is LQKENI. The CDR3 extends over 12 amino acids. V lost 6 bases and J 8 bases, leaving 11 bases between the germline ends. The CDR3 DNA reads TGTGCCAGCTCCCGTTCTAGAGATGAGCAGTTCTTC. Translation: CASSRSRDEQFF.

This clone was seen only once. The chain is built from TRBV25-1 and TRBJ1-6; TRBD1 might be the D (5 bases). V was cut by 5 bases and J by 8 bases, with 16 bases left in between. CDR1 is MGHDK, CDR2 SYGVNS, per germline. The length of the CDR3 is 15 residues. This chain's CDR3 is CASSPIAGRDSPLHF. In DNA form, the CDR3 reads TGTGCCAGCAGTCCTATCGCAGGGAGAGATTCACCCCTCCACTTT.

J is TRBJ2-2 and V is TRBV7-2, with D tentatively TRBD1 or TRBD2 (5 bases each). The CDR3 extends over 14 amino acids. Germline V gene data show CDR1 as SGHTA and CDR2 as FQGNSA. Trimming removed 5 bases from V and 10 bases from J, with 17 bases in between. CDR3 sequence (DNA): TGTGCCAGCAGCCCTAGGGGACCGCCCGAGGAGCTGTTTTTT. This translates into CASSPRGPPEELFF.

V gene TRBV28 combines with J gene TRBJ2-2; a weak D match, TRBD2 (6 bases). The CDR3 spans 16 residues. Deletions cut 4 bases from V and 7 bases from J, with 19 bases between. Germline values: CDR1 MDHEN, CDR2 SYDVKM. The CDR3 DNA follows: TGTGCCAGCAGTTCCTTTCGGGAGCCGGCGGGCGGGGAGCTGTTTTTT. It is translated as CASSSFREPAGGELFF.

This chain joins TRBV7-9 and TRBJ2-5; D is possibly TRBD1 (6 bases). Germline CDR1 reads SEHNR; CDR2 reads FQNEAQ (reference sequence). The V end was cut by 3 bases, the J end by 11 bases, with 10 bases between. The CDR3 is 11 residues long. CDR3 sequence (DNA): TGTGCCAGCAGCTTGAAGGGGGTGCAGTACTTC. It translates to CASSLKGVQYF.

This chain links TRBV6-5 with TRBJ2-1, with 12 bases identical to TRBD2. The V segment lost 4 bases and the J segment 5 bases; nucleotides outside the gene matches: 6. CDR1 MNHEY and CDR2 SVGAGI come from the germline V gene. This CDR3 is built from 16 residues. The CDR3 bases are TGTGCCAGCAGTTCGGGACTAGCGGGTTTAAACAATGAGCAGTTCTTC. Protein product: CASSSGLAGLNNEQFF.

This sequence joins TRBV7-8 and TRBJ1-1, with D perhaps matching TRBD1 (5 bases). The CDR3 sequence is 14 residues long. V was shortened by 5 bases and J by 1 base, with 11 bases between the two germline ends. From germline, CDR1 is SGHVS and CDR2 FQNEAQ. In DNA, the CDR3 is TGTGCCAGCAGCACAGGACGGAAGAACACTGAAGCTTTCTTT. Translation: CASSTGRKNTEAFF. Full variable domain (remainder filled in from reference TRBV7-8 and TRBJ1-1): GAGVSQSPRYKVAKRGQDVALRCDPISGHVSLFWYQQALGQGPEFLTYFQNEAQLDKSGLPSDRFFAERPEGSVSTLKIQRTQQEDSAVYLCASSTGRKNTEAFFGQGTRLTVV.

This chain links TRBV9 with TRBJ2-3; tentatively, D is TRBD1 or TRBD2 (6 bases each). Per germline, CDR1 SGDLS and CDR2 YYNGEE. The CDR3 contains 14 residues. The V gene lost 3 bases and the J gene lost 2 bases, with 10 bases spanning the gap. The CDR3 reads CASSGGAITDTQYF. DNA of the CDR3: TGTGCCAGCAGCGGGGGGGCCATCACAGATACGCAGTATTTT. The variable domain in full, with the rest retrieved from reference TRBV9 and TRBJ2-3, is DSGVTQTPKHLITATGQRVTLRCSPRSGDLSVYWYQQSLDQGLQFLIQYYNGEERAKGNILERFSAQQFPDLHSELNLSSLELGDSALYFCASSGGAITDTQYFGPGTRLTVL.

The genes are TRBV5-1 and TRBJ2-5, with 7 nucleotides matching TRBD2. This CDR3 spans 15 amino acids. CDR1 is SGHRS and CDR2 is YFSETQ in the germline V gene. The V segment lost 6 bases and the J segment 1 base; nucleotides outside the gene matches: 9. CDR3 loop: CASTGTGGLQETQYF. CDR3 coding DNA: TGCGCCAGCACTGGGACGGGGGGACTCCAAGAGACCCAGTACTTC.

This clone was seen a single time. The chain has TRBV19 and TRBJ1-5, with D perhaps matching TRBD1 (5 bases). Germline lookup yields CDR1 LNHDA and CDR2 SQIVND (reference sequence). The CDR3 has 15 residues. V lost 6 bases to trimming and J lost 2 bases, with 14 bases between them. In nucleotides, the CDR3 is TGTGCCAGTAGCCTCGGGGGGGGAGGCAATCAGCCCCAGCATTTT. Its translation: CASSLGGGGNQPQHF.

This rearrangement joins TRBV6-5 to TRBJ1-1; D is ambiguous. The CDR3 covers 14 residues. V was clipped by 2 bases and J by 4 bases, with 11 bases between them. Germline V gene lookup returns CDR1 MNHEY and CDR2 SVGAGI. The CDR3 DNA reads as TGTGCCAGCAGTTACCGGGAAAGGATCACTGAAGCTTTCTTT. Its translation is CASSYRERITEAFF.

The chain has TRBV19 and TRBJ1-3; D might be TRBD1 (5 bases). Germline-derived CDR1 and CDR2 are LNHDA and SQIVND (reference sequence). This CDR3 region has 15 residues. The V end was cut by 5 bases, the J end by 2 bases, with 13 bases between. The CDR3 protein is CASSPWAGTGNTIYF. The CDR3 DNA reads TGTGCCAGTAGTCCCTGGGCAGGGACTGGAAACACCATATATTTT.

J is TRBJ1-1 and V is TRBV18, with 7 bases lining up with TRBD1. Germline V CDR1 and CDR2: KGHSH, LQKENI. The CDR3 spans 18 residues. V shed 0 bases and J 1 base; nucleotides not matched to a gene: 11. CDR3 loop: CASSPPPTGAQWNTEAFF. CDR3 DNA: TGTGCCAGCTCACCACCGCCCACAGGGGCCCAGTGGAACACTGAAGCTTTCTTT.

The genes are TRBV19 and TRBJ2-7; D gene uncertain. The CDR3 has 14 residues. V was trimmed by 5 bases and J by 0 bases, leaving 11 bases between them. Germline CDR1 reads LNHDA; CDR2 reads SQIVND (reference sequence). This chain's CDR3 is CASSANKASYEQYF. CDR3 nucleotides: TGTGCCAGTAGTGCTAACAAGGCCTCCTACGAGCAGTACTTC.

The rearrangement uses TRBV11-2 and TRBJ2-5, with D possibly TRBD2 on 5 matching bases. Germline values: CDR1 SGHAT, CDR2 FQNNGV. CDR3 length: 15 residues. V lost 7 bases, J lost 2 bases, and 17 bases lay in between. The CDR3 DNA sequence: TGTGCCAGCATCTACGGACGTACGGGGCAAGAGACCCAGTACTTC. Residues: CASIYGRTGQETQYF.

The gene calls are TRBV15 and TRBJ2-7; D not resolved. The CDR3 is 14 residues long. The ends were cut back, 5 bases at V and 8 bases at J, with 19 bases in the middle. Germline-derived CDR1 and CDR2 are LNHNV and YYDKDF (reference sequence). In nucleotides, the CDR3 is TGTGCCACCAGCTTGACCGAGGACCCCCTTAAGCAGTACTTC. Amino acids: CATSLTEDPLKQYF.

The CDR3 bases are TGTGCCAGCAGCCTCTCCGCAGATACGCAGTATTTT. It yields the protein CASSLSADTQYF. The chain is built from TRBV11-3 and TRBJ2-3; D gene unclear. Trimming took off 5 bases at V and 4 bases at J, with 7 bases between the two ends. Germline V lookup: CDR1 SGHNT, CDR2 YENEEA. The CDR3 contains 12 residues.

The chain couples TRBV11-3 to TRBJ1-5; TRBD1 matches at 10 bases. The CDR3 runs 20 residues. J gave up 0 bases and V 5 bases, and 16 bases lay outside the gene matches. CDR1 and CDR2 (germline): SGHNT, YENEEA. DNA of the CDR3: TGTGCCAGCAGCCCCTTTCTGGACAGGGGGAGGGGTTATAGCAATCAGCCCCAGCATTTT. Protein: CASSPFLDRGRGYSNQPQHF.

This chain uses TRBV5-1 with TRBJ1-4; maybe TRBD1 (5 bases). Looked up from germline, CDR1 is SGHRS and CDR2 is YFSETQ. There are 15 residues in the CDR3. Trimming cost V 3 bases and J 3 bases, with 12 bases left between them. The CDR3 DNA is TGCGCCAGCAGCTGGCTGGGGGGACCTAATGAAAAACTGTTTTTT. Translation gives CASSWLGGPNEKLFF.